Included here is one TCR beta chain sequence, with context. This sample is drawn from a study of blood T cell repertoires in COVID-19. Trimming removed 5 bases from V and 0 bases from J, with 12 bases in between. The CDR3 is 15 residues long. Germline-derived CDR1 and CDR2 are SGHAT and FQNNGV. The assay was immunoSEQ multiplex PCR, and TCRdb's table has in-frame clones only and misses some. The sample has some 200,000 clones; 75% to 85% are singletons. This clonotype was obtained from a human donor in a cohort sampled during active COVID-19. Input material: peripheral blood. This rearrangement joins TRBV11-2 to TRBJ2-3; D might be TRBD1 (5 bases). The CDR3 loop is CASSPLTVSTDTQYF. CDR3 DNA sequence: TGTGCCAGCAGCCCATTGACAGTGAGCACAGATACGCAGTATTTT.